These T cell receptor beta chains were read from a single sample in a study of blood T cell repertoires in COVID-19. Assay: immunoSEQ multiplex PCR; the TCRdb copy retains only in-frame clones and omits some. The table records around 230,000 clones, 86% of them present only once. Sequenced sample: PBMCs or T cells enriched from blood (not recorded which). These receptors were obtained from a woman aged 40 to 55 with acute COVID-19. The CDR3 runs from the conserved cysteine through the conserved F or W. The order of the fields is D gene, clone size, V gene, J gene, CDR3 protein, CDR3 DNA. The D gene is left open where the match is weak. Clone sizes are given selectively: once, few, many, or a class where the clone is expanded.

.	.	TRBV19	TRBJ1-1	CASSGGRNTEAFF	TGTGCCAGTAGTGGAGGGCGGAACACTGAAGCTTTCTTT
.	.	TRBV6-1	TRBJ1-1	CASSERGRNTEAFF	TGTGCCAGCAGTGAACGAGGGAGGAACACTGAAGCTTTCTTT
.	.	TRBV11-2	TRBJ1-1	CASSLEWRDTEAFF	TGTGCCAGCAGCTTAGAGTGGAGGGACACTGAAGCTTTCTTT
TRBD1	few	TRBV5-4	TRBJ2-3	CASSVTGTPDTQYF	TGTGCCAGCAGCGTGACAGGGACCCCAGATACGCAGTATTTT
TRBD1	.	TRBV7-2	TRBJ1-1	CASSPGQGGTEAFF	TGTGCCAGCAGCCCTGGACAGGGAGGTACTGAAGCTTTCTTT
.	once	TRBV2	TRBJ1-6	CASSEGVRGQGVSPLHF	TGTGCCAGCAGTGAAGGAGTAAGAGGCCAGGGTGTGTCACCCCTCCACTTT
.	.	TRBV3-1/TRBV3-2	TRBJ1-2	CASSQDRLRYTF	TGTGCCAGCAGCCAAGACAGGTTACGCTACACCTTC
TRBD1	.	TRBV6-5	TRBJ2-1	CASSSRTGLRNEQFF	TGTGCCAGCAGTTCCCGGACAGGGCTGAGGAATGAGCAGTTCTTC
TRBD2	.	TRBV5-5	TRBJ2-2	CASSPVAGGSTGELFF	TGTGCCAGCAGCCCTGTAGCGGGGGGGAGCACCGGGGAGCTGTTTTTT
.	.	TRBV7-9	TRBJ1-2	CASSFGLPVEGYTF	TGTGCCAGCAGCTTCGGACTGCCTGTGGAGGGCTACACCTTC
.	.	TRBV6-2/TRBV6-3	TRBJ1-1	CASSPDRHLLNTEAFF	TGTGCCAGCAGTCCGGACAGACATCTTCTGAACACTGAAGCTTTCTTT
TRBD2	.	TRBV6-2/TRBV6-3	TRBJ2-3	CASSLRLASTDTQYF	TGTGCCAGCAGTCTACGACTAGCGAGCACAGATACGCAGTATTTT
.	.	TRBV27	TRBJ1-1	CASSLRSDGGTEAFF	TGTGCCAGCAGTTTAAGGTCGGACGGCGGGACTGAAGCTTTCTTT
TRBD1	.	TRBV7-9	TRBJ1-3	CASSPGQVSTIYF	TGTGCCAGCAGCCCTGGACAGGTTTCCACCATATATTTT
TRBD1	.	TRBV13	TRBJ1-6	CASSRQGAWDSPLHF	TGTGCCAGCAGCCGACAGGGGGCGTGGGATTCACCCCTCCACTTT
TRBD1	.	TRBV2	TRBJ1-4	CASSESPDRGGLFF	TGTGCCAGCAGTGAATCCCCAGACAGGGGAGGACTGTTTTTT
TRBD1	.	TRBV13	TRBJ1-1	CASSFSGGAWNTEAFF	TGTGCCAGCAGCTTCTCAGGGGGCGCTTGGAACACTGAAGCTTTCTTT
.	.	TRBV6-2/TRBV6-3	TRBJ2-2	CASSRAGHREDAGELFF	TGTGCCAGCAGCAGGGCGGGGCACCGCGAGGATGCAGGGGAGCTGTTTTTT
.	.	TRBV4-3	TRBJ2-2	CASSQIPTWGELFF	TGCGCCAGCAGCCAAATCCCTACTTGGGGGGAGCTGTTTTTT
.	once	TRBV9	TRBJ2-1	CASSVGLVYNEQFF	TGTGCCAGCAGCGTAGGACTCGTGTACAATGAGCAGTTCTTC
.	.	TRBV5-6	TRBJ1-2	CASSQGGVFGYTF	TGTGCCAGCAGCCAGGGAGGGGTATTTGGCTACACCTTC
.	.	TRBV12-5	TRBJ1-5	CASGLTGITRDNQPQHF	TGTGCTAGTGGTTTGACAGGGATTACAAGGGACAATCAGCCCCAGCATTTT
.	.	TRBV19	TRBJ1-3	CAISRGAGNTIYF	TGTGCCATCTCCAGAGGTGCTGGAAACACCATATATTTT
.	.	TRBV5-6	TRBJ2-7	CASSLVPESSYEQYF	TGTGCCAGCAGCTTGGTTCCGGAGAGCTCCTACGAGCAGTACTTC
TRBD2	.	TRBV6-1	TRBJ2-1	CASSEDSGGAYNEQFF	TGTGCCAGCAGTGAAGATAGCGGGGGGGCATACAATGAGCAGTTCTTC
TRBD1	.	TRBV19	TRBJ1-2	CASSGYRGTNYGYTF	TGTGCCAGTAGTGGCTACAGGGGCACTAACTATGGCTACACCTTC
.	.	TRBV6-1	TRBJ1-2	CASSEEGTDGYTF	TGTGCCAGCAGTGAAGAAGGCACAGATGGCTACACCTTC
TRBD1	.	TRBV19	TRBJ1-4	CATAATGEDEKLFF	TGTGCCACCGCCGCGACAGGGGAGGATGAAAAACTGTTTTTT
.	.	TRBV15	TRBJ1-1	CATSSSSEAFF	TGTGCCACCAGCAGTTCTTCTGAAGCTTTCTTT
.	.	TRBV6-2/TRBV6-3	TRBJ1-1	CASSYRQTGNTEAFF	TGTGCCAGCAGTTACCGCCAGACAGGAAACACTGAAGCTTTCTTT
.	.	TRBV6-4	TRBJ2-2	CASSEQGNTGELFF	TGTGCCAGCAGTGAACAGGGGAACACCGGGGAGCTGTTTTTT
.	.	TRBV6-5	TRBJ1-6	CASSYSTQPNSPLHF	TGTGCCAGCAGTTACTCGACACAGCCTAATTCACCCCTCCACTTT
.	.	TRBV7-6	TRBJ2-7	CASSLDLITYEQYF	TGTGCCAGCAGCTTAGACCTAATCACCTACGAGCAGTACTTC
TRBD1	.	TRBV5-4	TRBJ1-1	CASSFDREEAFF	TGTGCCAGCAGCTTCGACAGGGAGGAAGCTTTCTTT
.	.	TRBV7-2	TRBJ1-1	CASSLVSGAEAFF	TGTGCCAGCAGCTTAGTTTCGGGGGCTGAAGCTTTCTTT
TRBD2	once	TRBV6-2/TRBV6-3	TRBJ2-3	CASSYTTSGNTDTQYF	TGTGCCAGCAGTTACACGACTAGCGGGAACACAGATACGCAGTATTTT
TRBD1	.	TRBV19	TRBJ1-2	CASSMAGGAPRGYTF	TGTGCCAGTAGTATGGCAGGGGGCGCCCCGAGGGGCTACACCTTC
TRBD1	.	TRBV2	TRBJ2-7	CASNGQGAYEQYF	TGTGCCAGCAATGGACAGGGGGCCTACGAGCAGTACTTC
.	.	TRBV18	TRBJ1-5	CASSPGGDGKPQHF	TGTGCCAGCTCACCAGGCGGGGATGGGAAGCCCCAGCATTTT
.	.	TRBV9	TRBJ1-1	CASSVEPGTEAFF	TGTGCCAGCAGCGTAGAACCGGGGACTGAAGCTTTCTTT
.	.	TRBV7-3	TRBJ2-1	CASSSLGGAPFDEQFF	TGTGCCAGCAGCTCCCTCGGAGGGGCACCGTTCGATGAGCAGTTCTTC
.	.	TRBV2	TRBJ2-7	CASILSGGIYEQYF	TGTGCCAGCATCCTGAGCGGCGGGATTTACGAGCAGTACTTC
.	.	TRBV4-1	TRBJ1-5	CASSRHVEQRQPQHF	TGCGCCAGCAGCCGTCATGTTGAGCAGCGTCAGCCCCAGCATTTT
TRBD2	once	TRBV4-3	TRBJ2-1	CASSQDPFGAGGYNEQFF	TGCGCCAGCAGCCAAGACCCGTTCGGGGCGGGGGGTTACAATGAGCAGTTCTTC
TRBD1	.	TRBV6-1	TRBJ2-3	CASSDKGAIADTQYF	TGTGCCAGCAGTGATAAGGGGGCGATCGCAGATACGCAGTATTTT
TRBD1	.	TRBV5-4	TRBJ2-7	CASSTGGAGYEQYF	TGTGCCAGCAGCACAGGGGGCGCGGGTTACGAGCAGTACTTC
.	.	TRBV19	TRBJ2-7	CASSRYTGSPGSYEQYF	TGTGCCAGTAGTAGATACACCGGGTCTCCCGGCTCCTACGAGCAGTACTTC
TRBD2	.	TRBV7-9	TRBJ2-2	CASSLTRGGWGRATGELFF	TGTGCCAGCAGCTTAACCCGGGGGGGCTGGGGGCGAGCCACCGGGGAGCTGTTTTTT
TRBD1	.	TRBV2	TRBJ1-2	CASSSPGQLLYGYTF	TGTGCCAGCTCATCCCCGGGACAGTTACTCTATGGCTACACCTTC
.	.	TRBV20-1	TRBJ1-5	CSASETGSGQPQHF	TGCAGTGCTAGTGAAACAGGGTCAGGGCAGCCCCAGCATTTT
.	.	TRBV7-8	TRBJ1-6	CASSLNRATDSPLHF	TGTGCCAGCAGCTTAAACAGGGCCACAGATTCACCCCTCCACTTT
.	.	TRBV4-1	TRBJ2-1	CASSHSSNGEVVYEQFF	TGCGCCAGCAGCCACTCCTCGAACGGGGAAGTGGTCTATGAGCAGTTCTTC